The text below deals with one T cell receptor beta chain. These data are taken from a study of PD-1 blockade in mismatch repair-deficient tumors. Overall study: Patients had eleven to twelve mismatch repair-deficient cancer types, all previously treated and progressing.

V lost 1 base and J lost 2, with 9 bases in between. Germline loops: CDR1 SGHTA, CDR2 FQGTGA. The CDR3 is 14 residues long. TCRdb keeps only in-frame clones here, not all; method: immunoSEQ multiplex PCR. The sample lists some 110,000 clones; around 80% were seen once. TCR sequencing covered three patients who responded to pembrolizumab. This clonotype was sampled from an adult with mismatch repair-deficient cancer. This material consisted of peripheral blood, taken roughly 60 weeks after starting pembrolizumab. This chain uses TRBV7-3 with TRBJ2-7; D unresolved. The CDR3 coding sequence is TGTGCCAGCAGCTTAAACGGCGGACCCTACGAGCAGTACTTC. Its translation is CASSLNGGPYEQYF.